A selection of T cell receptor beta chains follows, all from one sample in a study of cytomegalovirus exposure and HLA in healthy donors. The repertoire was sequenced with immunoSEQ multiplex PCR; TCRdb's copy has only in-frame clones and lacks some. This table has 160,000 or so clones, over 75% appearing once. Sequencing was performed on PBMCs. These receptors all come from a man aged 35 to 55 in good health and CMV-seronegative. Each CDR3 is given with its conserved first and last residue. The D gene is left open where the match is weak. Expanded clones are given a class, and other clones once, few, many or no size at all.

CDR3: CASSRGQVNYEQYF; DNA: TGTGCCAGCAGCAGGGGACAGGTCAACTACGAGCAGTACTTC; size: .; V: TRBV9; D: TRBD1; J: TRBJ2-7
CDR3: CASSPGPQGDEQYF; DNA: TGCGCCAGCAGCCCCGGGCCCCAGGGGGACGAGCAGTACTTC; size: few; V: TRBV4-1; D: TRBD1; J: TRBJ2-7
CDR3: CASRETGVLEKLFF; DNA: TGTGCCAGCAGGGAGACAGGGGTTTTGGAAAAACTGTTTTTT; size: once; V: TRBV7-9; D: TRBD1; J: TRBJ1-4
CDR3: CASRLPGLVYYEQYF; DNA: TGTGCCAGCAGGTTGCCGGGACTAGTTTATTACGAGCAGTACTTC; size: .; V: TRBV5-8; D: TRBD2; J: TRBJ2-7
CDR3: CASSWGGGGYEQYF; DNA: TGTGCCAGCAGTTGGGGGGGCGGAGGCTACGAGCAGTACTTC; size: .; V: TRBV6-6; D: .; J: TRBJ2-7
CDR3: CASSLSAGELFF; DNA: TGTGCCAGCAGCCTCAGCGCCGGGGAGCTGTTTTTT; size: .; V: TRBV6-5; D: .; J: TRBJ2-2
CDR3: CASNPTPTDTQYF; DNA: TGTGCCAGTAACCCAACTCCCACAGATACGCAGTATTTT; size: .; V: TRBV19; D: .; J: TRBJ2-3
CDR3: CASRARDSPLHF; DNA: TGTGCCAGCAGGGCCAGGGATTCACCCCTCCACTTT; size: .; V: TRBV28; D: .; J: TRBJ1-6
CDR3: CASSRVASETQYF; DNA: TGCGCCAGCAGCCGGGTAGCGAGCGAGACCCAGTACTTC; size: few; V: TRBV4-3; D: .; J: TRBJ2-5
CDR3: CASSSTQNNSPLHF; DNA: TGTGCCAGCAGCTCGACACAAAATAATTCACCCCTCCACTTT; size: .; V: TRBV5-4; D: .; J: TRBJ1-6
CDR3: CASSLGQGIVGYTF; DNA: TGTGCCAGCAGCCTCGGACAGGGAATTGTCGGCTACACCTTC; size: .; V: TRBV7-2; D: TRBD1; J: TRBJ1-2
CDR3: CASSAEETQYF; DNA: TGTGCCAGCAGCGCCGAGGAGACCCAGTACTTC; size: .; V: TRBV9; D: .; J: TRBJ2-5
CDR3: CATSRELSGVAEKLFF; DNA: TGTGCCACCAGCAGAGAATTGTCAGGGGTGGCTGAAAAACTGTTTTTT; size: once; V: TRBV15; D: .; J: TRBJ1-4
CDR3: CASSEGRPSVYEQYF; DNA: TGTGCCAGCAGTGAGGGCAGGCCGTCGGTATACGAGCAGTACTTC; size: .; V: TRBV6-1; D: .; J: TRBJ2-7
CDR3: CASSLFGWGQDTEAFF; DNA: TGTGCCAGCAGCTTATTTGGGTGGGGGCAAGACACTGAAGCTTTCTTT; size: .; V: TRBV7-9; D: .; J: TRBJ1-1
CDR3: CASSQEPQGTNQPQHF; DNA: TGTGCCAGCAGCCAAGAACCACAGGGGACCAATCAGCCCCAGCATTTT; size: .; V: TRBV4-2; D: TRBD1; J: TRBJ1-5
CDR3: CASSQPEETQYF; DNA: TGCGCCAGCAGCCAGCCGGAAGAGACCCAGTACTTC; size: .; V: TRBV4-1; D: .; J: TRBJ2-5
CDR3: CASGTGLYEQYF; DNA: TGTGCCAGCGGGACAGGGCTCTACGAGCAGTACTTC; size: .; V: TRBV27; D: TRBD1; J: TRBJ2-7
CDR3: CASSPGVSEQYF; DNA: TGTGCCAGCAGCCCTGGAGTGTCCGAGCAGTACTTC; size: .; V: TRBV5-4; D: .; J: TRBJ2-7
CDR3: CAITSGQGNNEQFF; DNA: TGTGCCATCACTAGTGGACAGGGGAACAATGAGCAATTCTTC; size: .; V: TRBV10-3; D: TRBD1; J: TRBJ2-1
CDR3: CASRQHVQTQYF; DNA: TGTGCCAGCAGGCAACACGTCCAGACCCAGTACTTC; size: .; V: TRBV7-9; D: .; J: TRBJ2-5
CDR3: CASSPRLAGGYNEQFF; DNA: TGTGCCAGCAGCCCCAGGCTAGCGGGGGGTTACAATGAGCAGTTCTTC; size: .; V: TRBV13; D: TRBD2; J: TRBJ2-1
CDR3: CASSRGGSNQPQHF; DNA: TGTGCCAGCAGCCGAGGTGGAAGCAATCAGCCCCAGCATTTT; size: .; V: TRBV5-8; D: .; J: TRBJ1-5
CDR3: CAWRIGTGGEAQPQHF; DNA: TGTGCCTGGAGGATCGGGACAGGGGGCGAAGCTCAGCCCCAGCATTTT; size: .; V: TRBV30; D: TRBD1; J: TRBJ1-5
CDR3: CAWSVGENTEAFF; DNA: TGTGCCTGGAGTGTTGGAGAGAACACTGAAGCTTTCTTT; size: .; V: TRBV30; D: .; J: TRBJ1-1
CDR3: CASSLPGQGQPQHF; DNA: TGTGCCAGCTCTCTCCCGGGACAGGGTCAGCCCCAGCATTTT; size: .; V: TRBV18; D: TRBD1; J: TRBJ1-5
CDR3: CASSLTSGGETQYF; DNA: TGTGCCAGCAGCCTGACTAGCGGGGGCGAGACCCAGTACTTC; size: .; V: TRBV7-3; D: TRBD2; J: TRBJ2-5
CDR3: CASSYNRGNEQFF; DNA: TGTGCCAGCAGTTACAACAGGGGTAATGAGCAGTTCTTC; size: .; V: TRBV6-5; D: TRBD1; J: TRBJ2-1
CDR3: CASSEAGKRNTDTQYF; DNA: TGTGCCAGCAGTGAAGCGGGCAAAAGAAACACAGATACGCAGTATTTT; size: .; V: TRBV25-1; D: .; J: TRBJ2-3
CDR3: CAISEPPTGGTYEQYF; DNA: TGTGCCATCAGTGAGCCCCCGACAGGGGGAACCTACGAGCAGTACTTC; size: .; V: TRBV10-3; D: TRBD1; J: TRBJ2-7
CDR3: CASSPPTGRDREQYF; DNA: TGTGCCAGCAGCCCTCCTACGGGCAGGGATCGCGAGCAGTACTTC; size: .; V: TRBV7-2; D: .; J: TRBJ2-7
CDR3: CASSYTQGPGTDTQYF; DNA: TGTGCCAGCAGTTACACACAGGGCCCCGGCACAGATACGCAGTATTTT; size: .; V: TRBV6-6; D: .; J: TRBJ2-3